This TCR beta chain derives from a study of T-cell memory formation after mild COVID-19. With V trimmed by 6 bases and J by 4 bases, 3 bases remained unmatched. The germline V gene has CDR1 SQVTM and CDR2 ANQGSEA. The CDR3 consists of 13 residues. This clonotype was seen a few times. Libraries for TCRalpha and TCRbeta carried sample barcodes and unique molecular identifiers via 5'RACE. TCRdb fed the 5' RACE reads into MiXCR, producing one record per CDR3 protein. The data contain 200,000 to 250,000 distinct CDR3 sequences, over 9% of them seen just once; the ten biggest clones take up 3.5%. The chain has TRBV29-1 and TRBJ2-3; 11 nucleotides line up with TRBD2. The sequence came from a man in his late teens or twenties who had mild COVID-19 (a few samples of this study predate the infection). Cell type and time point are not known. Sequencing input: PBMCs or a T cell subset sorted from them (not recorded which). The CDR3 region is CSVASGGPDTQYF. The CDR3 DNA reads as TGCAGCGTAGCTAGCGGGGGGCCAGATACGCAGTATTTT.